These T cell receptor beta chains were read from a single sample in a study of T cell responses to AZD1222 COVID-19 vaccine. TCRdb keeps only in-frame clones here, not all; method: immunoSEQ multiplex PCR. The sample has about 86,000 clones; about 72% are singletons. The source material was peripheral blood, sampled on day 0 of AZD1222 vaccination. The receptors originated from an adult in good health. CDR3s include the opening cysteine and the closing phenylalanine or tryptophan. A D gene is named only where the DNA matches it firmly. The size field is filled for only some rows; it gives once, few, many or a size class.

D gene: -
J gene: TRBJ2-5
V gene: TRBV7-2
clone size: -
CDR3 protein: CASSLRRQRQETQYF
CDR3 DNA: TGTGCCAGCAGCTTGAGGAGACAGCGGCAAGAGACCCAGTACTTC

D gene: -
J gene: TRBJ1-2
V gene: TRBV5-8
clone size: once
CDR3 protein: CASSFQLNNYGYTF
CDR3 DNA: TGTGCCAGCAGCTTCCAGTTAAATAACTATGGCTACACCTTC

D gene: -
J gene: TRBJ1-2
V gene: TRBV4-3
clone size: once
CDR3 protein: CASSQGDVGGYTF
CDR3 DNA: TGCGCCAGCAGCCAAGGAGACGTCGGTGGCTACACCTTC

D gene: TRBD1
J gene: TRBJ1-2
V gene: TRBV28
clone size: -
CDR3 protein: CASSRSFATGGYTF
CDR3 DNA: TGTGCCAGCAGCCGATCGTTCGCGACAGGGGGCTACACCTTC

D gene: -
J gene: TRBJ2-1
V gene: TRBV5-4
clone size: -
CDR3 protein: CASSFPGRYNEQFF
CDR3 DNA: TGTGCCAGCAGCTTCCCAGGCAGGTACAATGAGCAGTTCTTC

D gene: -
J gene: TRBJ1-2
V gene: TRBV6-1
clone size: -
CDR3 protein: CASSVSFTGQIGGYTF
CDR3 DNA: TGTGCCAGCAGTGTATCGTTCACCGGACAGATCGGTGGCTACACCTTC

D gene: -
J gene: TRBJ2-5
V gene: TRBV18
clone size: -
CDR3 protein: CASSRLVGDRKETQYF
CDR3 DNA: TGTGCCAGCTCACGGCTCGTAGGGGACCGAAAAGAGACCCAGTACTTC

D gene: -
J gene: TRBJ1-5
V gene: TRBV30
clone size: -
CDR3 protein: CAWSGMSGNQPQHF
CDR3 DNA: TGTGCCTGGAGTGGGATGTCCGGCAATCAGCCCCAGCATTTT

D gene: TRBD1
J gene: TRBJ1-2
V gene: TRBV29-1
clone size: -
CDR3 protein: CSVERDRDYGYTF
CDR3 DNA: TGCAGCGTTGAAAGGGACAGGGACTATGGCTACACCTTC

D gene: -
J gene: TRBJ2-5
V gene: TRBV5-1
clone size: -
CDR3 protein: CASSLVAQETQYF
CDR3 DNA: TGCGCCAGCAGCTTGGTGGCCCAAGAGACCCAGTACTTC

D gene: -
J gene: TRBJ2-1
V gene: TRBV7-6
clone size: -
CDR3 protein: CASSLSWGAQTNEQFF
CDR3 DNA: TGTGCCAGCAGCTTAAGTTGGGGGGCACAAACCAATGAGCAGTTCTTC

D gene: TRBD2
J gene: TRBJ2-2
V gene: TRBV28
clone size: -
CDR3 protein: CASSPGGSSAGELFF
CDR3 DNA: TGTGCCAGCAGCCCTGGCGGGAGTTCGGCCGGGGAGCTGTTTTTT

D gene: TRBD2
J gene: TRBJ2-7
V gene: TRBV15
clone size: -
CDR3 protein: CATSYGGRKNEQYF
CDR3 DNA: TGTGCCACCAGCTATGGCGGGAGGAAGAACGAGCAGTACTTC

D gene: TRBD2
J gene: TRBJ2-3
V gene: TRBV9
clone size: -
CDR3 protein: CASTPGLAGGDTQYF
CDR3 DNA: TGTGCCAGCACCCCCGGACTAGCGGGAGGAGATACGCAGTATTTT

D gene: -
J gene: TRBJ1-5
V gene: TRBV19
clone size: -
CDR3 protein: CASSPFGTYSNQPQHF
CDR3 DNA: TGTGCCAGTAGTCCTTTTGGGACATATAGCAATCAGCCCCAGCATTTT

D gene: -
J gene: TRBJ1-1
V gene: TRBV18
clone size: -
CDR3 protein: CASSPLNRGTEAFF
CDR3 DNA: TGTGCCAGCTCACCCTTGAACCGGGGAACTGAAGCTTTCTTT

D gene: TRBD1
J gene: TRBJ1-5
V gene: TRBV10-3
clone size: -
CDR3 protein: CAISPGQGEDGNQPQHF
CDR3 DNA: TGTGCCATCAGCCCCGGACAGGGGGAAGATGGCAATCAGCCCCAGCATTTT

D gene: TRBD2
J gene: TRBJ2-1
V gene: TRBV3-1/TRBV3-2
clone size: -
CDR3 protein: CASSQYTSGRGYEQFF
CDR3 DNA: TGTGCCAGCAGCCAATATACTAGCGGGAGGGGGTATGAGCAGTTCTTC

D gene: TRBD2
J gene: TRBJ2-3
V gene: TRBV28
clone size: -
CDR3 protein: CASSLRGLGRGTDTQYF
CDR3 DNA: TGTGCCAGCAGTTTAAGGGGACTAGGGAGGGGGACAGATACGCAGTATTTT

D gene: -
J gene: TRBJ1-6
V gene: TRBV7-8
clone size: -
CDR3 protein: CASSLGGGTNSPLHF
CDR3 DNA: TGTGCCAGCAGCTTAGGAGGGGGGACGAATTCACCCCTCCACTTT

D gene: TRBD2
J gene: TRBJ2-1
V gene: TRBV5-1
clone size: -
CDR3 protein: CASSRLAGDNEQFF
CDR3 DNA: TGCGCCAGCAGCCGACTAGCGGGAGACAATGAGCAGTTCTTC

D gene: -
J gene: TRBJ1-1
V gene: TRBV28
clone size: -
CDR3 protein: CASSPPDSMNTEAFF
CDR3 DNA: TGTGCCAGCAGTCCCCCCGACAGTATGAACACTGAAGCTTTCTTT

D gene: -
J gene: TRBJ2-7
V gene: TRBV5-5
clone size: -
CDR3 protein: CASSLEPSSYEQYF
CDR3 DNA: TGTGCCAGCAGCTTAGAACCTAGCTCCTACGAGCAGTACTTC

D gene: -
J gene: TRBJ1-1
V gene: TRBV6-5
clone size: -
CDR3 protein: CASSLGTRRESGAFF
CDR3 DNA: TGTGCCAGCAGTTTGGGCACCCGACGGGAATCAGGGGCTTTCTTT

D gene: -
J gene: TRBJ1-1
V gene: TRBV11-2
clone size: -
CDR3 protein: CASSVDAGGGTEAFF
CDR3 DNA: TGTGCCAGCAGCGTGGATGCAGGAGGAGGAACTGAAGCTTTCTTT

D gene: TRBD1
J gene: TRBJ1-2
V gene: TRBV5-6
clone size: -
CDR3 protein: CASSPGTGVGYGYTF
CDR3 DNA: TGTGCCAGCAGCCCTGGGACAGGAGTAGGCTATGGCTACACCTTC

D gene: TRBD1
J gene: TRBJ2-1
V gene: TRBV6-2/TRBV6-3
clone size: few
CDR3 protein: CASSQGQGLGSNEQFF
CDR3 DNA: TGTGCCAGCAGTCAGGGACAGGGGCTCGGCAGCAATGAGCAGTTCTTC

D gene: TRBD1
J gene: TRBJ1-1
V gene: TRBV19
clone size: -
CDR3 protein: CASSQRTGGSTEAFF
CDR3 DNA: TGTGCCAGTAGCCAAAGGACAGGGGGAAGTACTGAAGCTTTCTTT

D gene: -
J gene: TRBJ2-1
V gene: TRBV7-2
clone size: few
CDR3 protein: CASTASAYNEQFF
CDR3 DNA: TGTGCCAGCACTGCTAGCGCGTACAATGAGCAGTTCTTC

D gene: -
J gene: TRBJ1-6
V gene: TRBV5-1
clone size: once
CDR3 protein: CASSGGAGLNSPLHF
CDR3 DNA: TGCGCCAGCAGCGGAGGGGCAGGCTTGAATTCACCCCTCCACTTT

D gene: -
J gene: TRBJ2-3
V gene: TRBV10-2
clone size: -
CDR3 protein: CASSELAGRGTDTQYF
CDR3 DNA: TGCGCCAGCAGTGAGTTGGCCGGCAGGGGCACAGATACGCAGTATTTT

D gene: TRBD2
J gene: TRBJ2-2
V gene: TRBV10-3
clone size: -
CDR3 protein: CAISESLAGGMAGELFF
CDR3 DNA: TGTGCCATCAGTGAGTCACTAGCGGGAGGAATGGCCGGGGAGCTGTTTTTT

D gene: -
J gene: TRBJ1-5
V gene: TRBV5-4
clone size: -
CDR3 protein: CASSLMGSNQPQHF
CDR3 DNA: TGTGCCAGCAGCTTGATGGGCAGCAATCAGCCCCAGCATTTT

D gene: TRBD2
J gene: TRBJ2-7
V gene: TRBV15
clone size: -
CDR3 protein: CATSRLAGRLGEQYF
CDR3 DNA: TGTGCCACCAGCAGATTAGCGGGTAGGCTCGGCGAGCAGTACTTC

D gene: -
J gene: TRBJ1-2
V gene: TRBV7-9
clone size: once
CDR3 protein: CASSLADPYGYTF
CDR3 DNA: TGTGCCAGCAGCTTAGCGGACCCCTATGGCTACACCTTC

D gene: -
J gene: TRBJ1-1
V gene: TRBV7-9
clone size: -
CDR3 protein: CASGGEGVRTEAFF
CDR3 DNA: TGTGCCAGCGGTGGGGAAGGGGTGAGGACTGAAGCTTTCTTT

D gene: -
J gene: TRBJ2-2
V gene: TRBV11-3
clone size: once
CDR3 protein: CASSFSYTGELFF
CDR3 DNA: TGTGCCAGCAGCTTTTCGTACACCGGGGAGCTGTTTTTT

D gene: -
J gene: TRBJ2-1
V gene: TRBV21-1
clone size: once
CDR3 protein: CASSKANLLAGVREYNEQFF
CDR3 DNA: TGTGCCAGCAGCAAAGCGAATCTACTAGCGGGAGTAAGGGAATACAATGAGCAGTTCTTC

D gene: TRBD1
J gene: TRBJ2-1
V gene: TRBV27
clone size: few
CDR3 protein: CASSHPGQNYNEQFF
CDR3 DNA: TGTGCCAGCAGTCACCCGGGACAGAATTACAATGAGCAGTTCTTC

D gene: TRBD2
J gene: TRBJ2-7
V gene: TRBV9
clone size: -
CDR3 protein: CASSVGTGGPGEQYF
CDR3 DNA: TGTGCCAGCAGCGTAGGGACGGGAGGGCCAGGCGAGCAGTACTTC

D gene: -
J gene: TRBJ1-2
V gene: TRBV30
clone size: -
CDR3 protein: CAWSPTTPRGYTF
CDR3 DNA: TGTGCCTGGAGTCCAACGACACCGAGGGGCTACACCTTC

D gene: TRBD2
J gene: TRBJ2-3
V gene: TRBV25-1
clone size: -
CDR3 protein: CASRKREYGTQYF
CDR3 DNA: TGTGCCAGCAGGAAGCGGGAGTATGGAACGCAGTATTTT

D gene: -
J gene: TRBJ1-1
V gene: TRBV6-2/TRBV6-3
clone size: few
CDR3 protein: CASSFPLGTEAFF
CDR3 DNA: TGTGCCAGCAGTTTTCCCCTGGGCACTGAAGCTTTCTTT

D gene: -
J gene: TRBJ2-7
V gene: TRBV7-8
clone size: -
CDR3 protein: CASSLDSTSSYEQYF
CDR3 DNA: TGTGCCAGCAGTTTGGACTCGACTTCCTCCTACGAGCAGTACTTC

D gene: -
J gene: TRBJ1-4
V gene: TRBV18
clone size: -
CDR3 protein: CASSRAANEKLFF
CDR3 DNA: TGTGCCAGCTCACGGGCAGCTAATGAAAAACTGTTTTTT

D gene: -
J gene: TRBJ2-1
V gene: TRBV7-9
clone size: -
CDR3 protein: CASSPVPWNEQFF
CDR3 DNA: TGTGCCAGCAGCCCGGTCCCTTGGAATGAGCAGTTCTTC

D gene: -
J gene: TRBJ1-6
V gene: TRBV4-1
clone size: few
CDR3 protein: CASSQVGQGLGSPLHF
CDR3 DNA: TGCGCCAGCAGCCAAGTGGGTCAGGGGCTGGGTTCACCCCTCCACTTT

D gene: -
J gene: TRBJ1-1
V gene: TRBV6-6
clone size: few
CDR3 protein: CASSYSPGDTEAFF
CDR3 DNA: TGTGCCAGCAGTTACTCGCCGGGGGACACTGAAGCTTTCTTT

D gene: -
J gene: TRBJ1-5
V gene: TRBV6-5
clone size: -
CDR3 protein: CASVEQGSSNQPQHF
CDR3 DNA: TGTGCCAGCGTCGAACAGGGCTCTAGCAATCAGCCCCAGCATTTT

D gene: -
J gene: TRBJ2-1
V gene: TRBV6-6
clone size: few
CDR3 protein: CASTQSGAGPKFF
CDR3 DNA: TGTGCCAGCACTCAATCTGGGGCGGGACCTAAGTTCTTC

D gene: -
J gene: TRBJ1-3
V gene: TRBV6-6
clone size: -
CDR3 protein: CASVGEAPRSGNTIYF
CDR3 DNA: TGTGCCAGCGTTGGGGAGGCCCCTAGGAGCGGAAACACCATATATTTT

D gene: TRBD2
J gene: TRBJ2-5
V gene: TRBV5-4
clone size: -
CDR3 protein: CASSPGGSGGQETQYF
CDR3 DNA: TGTGCCAGCAGCCCCGGCGGTTCGGGGGGCCAAGAGACCCAGTACTTC